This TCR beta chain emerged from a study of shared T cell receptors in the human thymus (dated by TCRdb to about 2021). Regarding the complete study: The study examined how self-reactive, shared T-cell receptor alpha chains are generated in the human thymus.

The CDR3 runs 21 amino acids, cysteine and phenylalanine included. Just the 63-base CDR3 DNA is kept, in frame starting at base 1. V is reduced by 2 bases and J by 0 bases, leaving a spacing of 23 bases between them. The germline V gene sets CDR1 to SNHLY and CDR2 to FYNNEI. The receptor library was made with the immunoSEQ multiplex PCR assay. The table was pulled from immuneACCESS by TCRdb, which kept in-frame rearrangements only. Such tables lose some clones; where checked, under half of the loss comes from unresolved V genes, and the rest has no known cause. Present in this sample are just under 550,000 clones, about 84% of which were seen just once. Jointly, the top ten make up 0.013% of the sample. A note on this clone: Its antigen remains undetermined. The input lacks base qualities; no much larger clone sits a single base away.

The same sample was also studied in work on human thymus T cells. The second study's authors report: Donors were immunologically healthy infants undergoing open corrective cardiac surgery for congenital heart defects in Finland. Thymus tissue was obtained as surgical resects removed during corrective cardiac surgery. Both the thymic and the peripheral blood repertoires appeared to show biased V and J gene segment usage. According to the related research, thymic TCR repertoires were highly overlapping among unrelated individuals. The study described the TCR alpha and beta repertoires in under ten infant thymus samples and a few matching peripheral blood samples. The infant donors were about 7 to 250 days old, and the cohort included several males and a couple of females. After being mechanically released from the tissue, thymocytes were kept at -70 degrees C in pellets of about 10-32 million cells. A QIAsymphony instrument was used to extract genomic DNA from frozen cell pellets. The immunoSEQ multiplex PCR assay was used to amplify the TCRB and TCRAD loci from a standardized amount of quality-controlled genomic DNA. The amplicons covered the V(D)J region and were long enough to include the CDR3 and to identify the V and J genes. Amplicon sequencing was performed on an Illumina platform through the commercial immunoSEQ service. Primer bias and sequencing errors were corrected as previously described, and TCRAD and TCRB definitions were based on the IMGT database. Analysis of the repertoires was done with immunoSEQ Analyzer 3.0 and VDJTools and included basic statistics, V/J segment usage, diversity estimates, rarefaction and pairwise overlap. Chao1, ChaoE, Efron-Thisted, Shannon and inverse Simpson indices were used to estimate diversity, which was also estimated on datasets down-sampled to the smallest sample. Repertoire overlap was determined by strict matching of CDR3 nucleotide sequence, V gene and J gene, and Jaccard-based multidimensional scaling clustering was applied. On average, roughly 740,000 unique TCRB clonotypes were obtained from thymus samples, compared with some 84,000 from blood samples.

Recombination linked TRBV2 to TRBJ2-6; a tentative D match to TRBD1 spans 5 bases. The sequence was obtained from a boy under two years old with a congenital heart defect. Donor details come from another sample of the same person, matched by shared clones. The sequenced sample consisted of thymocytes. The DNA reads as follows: TGTGCCAGCAGTGAAACACTCCATGTGACAGTTCCCCTCTCTGGGGCCAACGTCCTGACTTTC. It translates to CASSETLHVTVPLSGANVLTF.